This TCR beta chain stems from a study of technical replicates of blood from several donors. This table comes from immunoSEQ multiplex PCR, and its TCRdb copy is limited to in-frame clones, with some not included. The table has 98,000 or so clones, roughly 96% seen once. V lost 5 bases, J lost 3 bases, and 3 bases stayed unmatched. The CDR3 has 13 amino acids. Germline values: CDR1 SGHTA, CDR2 FQGNSA. The sequenced sample consisted of T cells isolated from PBMCs. The V and J genes are TRBV7-2 and TRBJ2-7, with 8 bases that match TRBD2. This sequence originates from a human donor in good health. The CDR3 DNA is TGTGCCAGCAGCCTTAGCGGGGTCTACGAGCAGTACTTC. Translating gives CASSLSGVYEQYF. Based on the CDR3 plus reference TRBV7-2 and TRBJ2-7, the full variable domain is GAGVSQSPSNKVTEKGKDVELRCDPISGHTALYWYRQSLGQGLEFLIYFQGNSAPDKSGLPSDRFSAERTGGSVSTLTIQRTQQEDSAVYLCASSLSGVYEQYFGPGTRLTVT.